The 5 T cell receptor beta chains reported below all come from one sample, sequenced in a study of blood T cell repertoires in COVID-19. Sequencing was performed with immunoSEQ multiplex PCR; in TCRdb, only in-frame clones are kept and a portion is missing. Of about 250,000 clones listed, 65% to 90% are singletons. Sequencing input: peripheral blood. The receptors come from a man between 50 and 59 years old with COVID-19, enrolled during active disease.

The chain employs TRBV4-1 and TRBJ2-3; the match to TRBD2 covers 14 bases. The CDR3 has 19 residues. Trimming removed 4 bases from V and 2 bases from J; junction bases left unmatched: 11. CDR1 and CDR2 (germline): MGHRA, YSYEKL. For the CDR3, the DNA is TGCGCCAGCAGCCCATTTCCGGGGACTAGCGGGGGAGACACAGATACGCAGTATTTT. Its protein is CASSPFPGTSGGDTDTQYF.

This clone was found once. V is TRBV3-1 (or the pseudogene TRBV3-2) and J is TRBJ2-6; a possible D gene is TRBD2 (5 bases). The CDR3 covers 17 residues. Germline values: CDR1 LGHDT, CDR2 YNNKEL (reference sequence). Trimming removed 6 bases from V and 0 bases from J, with 15 bases in between. CDR3 DNA sequence: TGTGCCAGCAGTCTCATGAGGGTAAGCTCTGGGGCCAACGTCCTGACTTTC. It is translated as CASSLMRVSSGANVLTF.

The DNA of the CDR3 is TGTGCCAGCAAGGAGGGGAACTCCTACGAGCAGTACTTC. Its translation: CASKEGNSYEQYF. The V gene is TRBV27, the J gene TRBJ2-7; D perhaps matches TRBD2 (6 bases). The ends were cut back, 7 bases at V and 0 bases at J, with 10 bases in the middle. Germline V gene sequence: CDR1 MNHEY, CDR2 SMNVEV (reference sequence). The CDR3 spans 13 residues.

The chain has TRBV5-1 and TRBJ2-7; 10 nucleotides align to TRBD2. Germline CDR1 and CDR2: SGHRS and YFSETQ. CDR3 length: 15 residues. V lost 2 bases to trimming and J lost 2 bases; unmatched junction nucleotides: 4. CDR3 residues: CASSFALAGTYEQYF. In DNA, the CDR3 is TGCGCCAGCAGCTTCGCACTAGCGGGGACCTACGAGCAGTACTTC.

The CDR3 nucleotides are TGTGCCAGCCGAGCTAAACCCCAGGGACAGGGGTATGGCTACACCTTC. This translates into CASRAKPQGQGYGYTF. V and J are TRBV5-5 and TRBJ1-2; 10 nucleotides match TRBD1. The CDR3 is 16 residues long. The V segment lost 7 bases and the J segment 5 bases; nucleotides outside the gene matches: 14. Germline V gene sequence: CDR1 SGHKS, CDR2 YYEKEE (reference sequence).